Listed below are T cell receptor beta chains from one sample, sequenced in a study of blood T cell repertoires in COVID-19. TCRdb's table, derived via immunoSEQ multiplex PCR, lists solely in-frame clones and lacks some. This sample yields fewer than 350,000 clones, of which around 90% are seen a single time; about 1.7% belongs to the top ten. The source material was PBMCs or T cells enriched from blood (not recorded which). Source of these receptors: a woman between 35 and 50 years old who had recovered from COVID-19. Each CDR3 is given with its conserved first and last residue. D genes are given only for firm matches. Expanded clones get a size class; other rows say once, few or many, or leave the size out.

cdr3_length	clone_size	d_call	v_call	j_call	cdr3_aa	cdr3_nt
15	-	TRBD1	TRBV18	TRBJ1-2	CASSPPLGQNYGYTF	TGTGCCAGCTCACCACCTTTGGGACAGAACTATGGCTACACCTTC
16	-	TRBD2	TRBV25-1	TRBJ2-1	CASSEIGASGTFEQFF	TGTGCCAGCAGTGAAATCGGCGCTAGCGGGACTTTTGAGCAGTTCTTC
15	-	TRBD2	TRBV7-3	TRBJ2-1	CASSLDRGGYNEQFF	TGTGCCAGCAGCTTAGACCGGGGGGGCTACAATGAGCAGTTCTTC
18	-	-	TRBV6-1	TRBJ1-2	CASSEFGQNLNPNYGYTF	TGTGCCAGCAGTGAATTTGGACAGAACTTAAATCCGAACTATGGCTACACCTTC
14	-	TRBD1	TRBV6-6	TRBJ1-5	CASSSGTGNQPQHF	TGTGCCAGCAGCTCCGGGACAGGCAATCAGCCCCAGCATTTT
17	-	TRBD2	TRBV3-1/TRBV3-2	TRBJ2-5	CASSPITGGPSGETQYF	TGTGCCAGCAGCCCTATAACGGGGGGACCCTCCGGGGAGACCCAGTACTTC
17	once	-	TRBV7-8	TRBJ2-4	CASSSLGTSLAKNIQYF	TGTGCCAGCAGTTCCCTTGGGACTTCGTTAGCCAAAAACATTCAGTACTTC
15	-	-	TRBV19	TRBJ1-2	CASSVSRGFNYGYTF	TGTGCCAGTAGTGTAAGCAGGGGATTTAACTATGGCTACACCTTC
13	-	-	TRBV7-8	TRBJ1-2	CASSPRQVWGYTF	TGTGCCAGCAGCCCAAGACAAGTGTGGGGCTACACCTTC
14	-	TRBD2	TRBV29-1	TRBJ2-5	CSVELTSGGGTQYF	TGCAGCGTTGAACTAACTAGCGGGGGCGGGACCCAGTACTTC
14	-	-	TRBV2	TRBJ2-1	CASSILAGEDEQFF	TGTGCCAGCAGTATCCTAGCCGGAGAAGATGAGCAGTTCTTC
19	-	TRBD1	TRBV6-2/TRBV6-3	TRBJ2-4	CASSYSGVTGTGLRNIQYF	TGTGCCAGCAGTTACTCGGGCGTTACCGGGACAGGGTTGAGAAACATTCAGTACTTC
12	once	TRBD1	TRBV27	TRBJ1-2	CASSSTGHGYTF	TGTGCCAGCAGTTCGACAGGGCATGGCTACACCTTC
16	once	TRBD1	TRBV7-8	TRBJ1-2	CASSLADRGAGYGYTF	TGTGCCAGCAGCTTAGCCGACAGGGGCGCAGGGTATGGCTACACCTTC
16	-	TRBD1	TRBV5-4	TRBJ1-1	CASSLAAGGGNTEAFF	TGTGCCAGCAGCTTAGCAGCAGGGGGCGGGAACACTGAAGCTTTCTTT
12	-	TRBD1	TRBV5-1	TRBJ1-2	CASSGDSYGYTF	TGCGCCAGCAGTGGGGACAGCTATGGCTACACCTTC
17	-	TRBD2	TRBV7-2	TRBJ2-7	CASSFVLAGEYSYEQYF	TGTGCCAGCAGCTTCGTACTAGCGGGAGAGTATAGCTACGAGCAGTACTTC
15	-	-	TRBV18	TRBJ1-1	CASSPLSGEGTEAFF	TGTGCCAGCTCACCCTTGAGTGGGGAGGGAACTGAAGCTTTCTTT
13	-	-	TRBV12-3/TRBV12-4	TRBJ1-1	CASILIGQSEAFF	TGTGCCAGCATTCTCATCGGACAATCTGAAGCTTTCTTT
17	-	TRBD2	TRBV6-2/TRBV6-3	TRBJ2-2	CASSYRTSGRTGGELFF	TGTGCCAGCAGTTACCGCACTAGCGGGAGGACGGGCGGGGAGCTGTTTTTT
17	-	TRBD1	TRBV5-5	TRBJ2-1	CASSSLTGQGKGNEQFF	TGTGCCAGCAGCTCCTTAACGGGACAGGGGAAGGGCAATGAGCAGTTCTTC
17	-	-	TRBV7-8	TRBJ2-2	CASSHKRQLSNTGELFF	TGTGCCAGCAGCCACAAACGACAGCTATCGAACACCGGGGAGCTGTTTTTT
16	-	-	TRBV18	TRBJ2-1	CASPTVPQGSYNEQFF	TGTGCCAGCCCCACAGTCCCCCAGGGGTCCTACAATGAGCAGTTCTTC
14	-	-	TRBV29-1	TRBJ1-2	CSVERGAANYGYTF	TGCAGCGTTGAGCGGGGGGCGGCTAACTATGGCTACACCTTC
13	-	-	TRBV12-3/TRBV12-4	TRBJ2-7	CASSLRDSYEQYF	TGTGCCAGCAGTTTACGGGACTCCTACGAGCAGTACTTC
13	-	-	TRBV30	TRBJ1-5	CAWESGVNQPQHF	TGTGCCTGGGAGAGCGGGGTTAATCAGCCCCAGCATTTT
14	-	-	TRBV10-3	TRBJ1-2	CAITESPGLYGYTF	TGTGCCATCACCGAAAGCCCGGGACTCTATGGCTACACCTTC
16	-	TRBD2	TRBV6-2/TRBV6-3	TRBJ2-7	CASSKGTSRWSSEQYF	TGTGCCAGCAGCAAAGGGACTAGCCGATGGTCCTCCGAGCAGTACTTC
15	-	TRBD1	TRBV20-1	TRBJ1-2	CSASEPGTANYGYTF	TGCAGTGCTAGTGAACCCGGGACAGCCAACTATGGCTACACCTTC
13	-	-	TRBV29-1	TRBJ1-1	CSVVRDGGTEAFF	TGCAGCGTTGTCCGGGATGGTGGCACTGAAGCTTTCTTT
13	-	TRBD1	TRBV19	TRBJ1-5	CASSGTGVGPQHF	TGTGCCAGTAGCGGGACAGGGGTGGGGCCCCAGCATTTT
13	-	TRBD2	TRBV5-4	TRBJ2-5	CASSLTSGETQYF	TGTGCCAGCAGCTTGACTAGCGGAGAGACCCAGTACTTC
15	-	-	TRBV2	TRBJ2-2	CASSHGLGANGELFF	TGTGCCAGCAGCCACGGTTTAGGAGCAAACGGGGAGCTGTTTTTT
15	-	-	TRBV18	TRBJ2-7	CASSPPGALHYEQYF	TGTGCCAGCTCACCACCAGGAGCGTTACACTACGAGCAGTACTTC
13	-	-	TRBV18	TRBJ2-5	CASSPPSHETQYF	TGTGCCAGCTCACCACCCAGTCATGAGACCCAGTACTTC
15	-	-	TRBV6-5	TRBJ1-5	CASIKTDSRNQPQHF	TGTGCCAGCATCAAGACAGATTCAAGGAATCAGCCCCAGCATTTT
15	-	TRBD1	TRBV19	TRBJ1-2	CASSRASDRGIGYTF	TGTGCCAGTAGCAGGGCTTCGGACAGGGGTATTGGCTACACCTTC
14	-	-	TRBV7-9	TRBJ1-2	CASSLEGGDYGYTF	TGTGCCAGCAGCTTAGAGGGAGGGGACTATGGCTACACCTTC
14	once	-	TRBV4-2	TRBJ2-7	CASSIRTSSYEQYF	TGTGCCAGCAGCATACGGACTTCTTCCTACGAGCAGTACTTC
14	-	-	TRBV9	TRBJ2-5	CASSVVGSGETQYF	TGTGCCAGCAGCGTAGTGGGTAGCGGCGAGACCCAGTACTTC
15	once	-	TRBV4-1	TRBJ2-7	CASSQDTIGSYEQYF	TGCGCCAGCAGCCAAGATACTATCGGGAGTTACGAGCAGTACTTC